The present TCR beta chain was sequenced within a study of blood T cell repertoires in COVID-19. This CDR3 contains 15 residues. With 2 bases clipped from V and 3 bases from J, the junction kept 2 bases outside the gene matches. Germline CDR1 and CDR2: SGHTA and FQGNSA. The table came from immunoSEQ multiplex PCR; TCRdb's copy has only in-frame clones and leaves some out. In the table there are 250,000 to 350,000 clones, around 83% of which are singletons. What was sequenced was peripheral blood. The receptor comes from a woman in her forties or fifties with acute or convalescent COVID-19. V usage is TRBV7-2 and J usage is TRBJ2-1, with 9 nucleotides matching TRBD2. The CDR3 nucleotides read TGTGCCAGCAGCTTATCTAGCGGGAACTACAATGAGCAGTTCTTC. Residues: CASSLSSGNYNEQFF.